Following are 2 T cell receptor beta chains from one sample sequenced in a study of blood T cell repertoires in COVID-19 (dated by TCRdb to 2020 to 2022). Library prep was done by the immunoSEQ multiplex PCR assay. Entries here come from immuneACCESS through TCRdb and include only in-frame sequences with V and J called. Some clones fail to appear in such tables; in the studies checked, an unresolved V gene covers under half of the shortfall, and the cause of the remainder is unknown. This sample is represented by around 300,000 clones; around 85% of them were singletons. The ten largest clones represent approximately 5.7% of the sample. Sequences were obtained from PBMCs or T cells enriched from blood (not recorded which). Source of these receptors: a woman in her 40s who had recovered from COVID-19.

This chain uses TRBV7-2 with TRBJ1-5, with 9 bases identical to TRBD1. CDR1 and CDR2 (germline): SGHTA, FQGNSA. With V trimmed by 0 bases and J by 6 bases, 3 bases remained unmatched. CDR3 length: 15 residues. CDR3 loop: CASSLAGTGSQPQHF. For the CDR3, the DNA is TGTGCCAGCAGCTTAGCCGGGACAGGGAGTCAGCCCCAGCATTTT. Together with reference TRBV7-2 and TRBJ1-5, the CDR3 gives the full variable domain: GAGVSQSPSNKVTEKGKDVELRCDPISGHTALYWYRQSLGQGLEFLIYFQGNSAPDKSGLPSDRFSAERTGGSVSTLTIQRTQQEDSAVYLCASSLAGTGSQPQHFGDGTRLSIL.

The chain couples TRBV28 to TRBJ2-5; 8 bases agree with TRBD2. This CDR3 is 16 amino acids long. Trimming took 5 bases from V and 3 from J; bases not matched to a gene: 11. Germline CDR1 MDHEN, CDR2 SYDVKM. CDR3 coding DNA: TGTGCCAGCAGTCCTGCCCGGGGGGGGTGGGAAGAGACCCAGTACTTC. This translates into CASSPARGGWEETQYF.